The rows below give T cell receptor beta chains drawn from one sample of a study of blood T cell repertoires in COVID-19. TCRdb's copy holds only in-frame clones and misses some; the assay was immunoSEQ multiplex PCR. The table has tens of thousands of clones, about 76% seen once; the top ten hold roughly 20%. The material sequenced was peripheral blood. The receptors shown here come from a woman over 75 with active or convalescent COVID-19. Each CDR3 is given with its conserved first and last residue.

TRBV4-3	CASSLDRRREKLFF
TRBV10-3	CAIQTGPDTEAFF
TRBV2	CASTSSRGTNTEAFF
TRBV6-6	CASSYVGQGEAFF
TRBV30	CAWTLSGSGELFF
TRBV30	CAWSADPGSYSPLHF
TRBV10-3	CAISRENRDGPRMAYGYTF
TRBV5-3	CARSFLRFGAQHF
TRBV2	CASRIGQGAAGELFF
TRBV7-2	CASSLAAPYNSPLHF
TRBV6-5	CASKDTGATNEKLFF
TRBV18	CASSPGTGVNQPQHF
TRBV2	CASSATGLGADTQYF
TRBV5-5	CASRSSGGSLDTQYF
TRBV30	CAWSVGQGRNTIYF
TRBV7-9	CASSSPGDEKLFF
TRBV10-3	CATMGGVWDQPQHF
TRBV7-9	CASSSSTGASYEQYF
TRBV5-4	CASSLPDSAYGYTF
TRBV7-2	CASSLADREETQYF
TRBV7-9	CASSPSPDTQYF
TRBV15	CATSREGEGNSPLHF
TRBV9	CASSVGASSYEQYF
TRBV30	CAWSVAGGTGEQYF
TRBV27	CASSFPRTGGRPGELFF
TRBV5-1	CASSRAHGQVNSYEQYF
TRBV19	CASRSYKQGWTEAFF
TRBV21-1	CASSAPGQANEKLFF
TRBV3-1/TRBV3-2	CASSQGLQTSNQPQHF
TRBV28	CASTSVQAIFSGNTIYF
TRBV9	CASSAYQGAGYTF
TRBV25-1	CASRGQQGSYNSPLHF
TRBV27	CASSFQGGDEQFF
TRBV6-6	CASSYVQGEPQHF
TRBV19	CASMDRAEETQYF
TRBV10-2	CASSDIAGDKETQYF
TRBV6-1	CASSDGLSGGQYF
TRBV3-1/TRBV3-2	CASSPNRDRGRESPLHF
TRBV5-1	CASSSQGEFGNSPLHF
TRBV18	CASSPRDIPGSPLHF